The 9 T cell receptor beta chains given below trace back to one sample, sequenced in a study of siplizumab effects on memory and regulatory T cells. Clones were sequenced by immunoSEQ multiplex PCR, and TCRdb holds only the in-frame ones, with some missing. The sample has about 82,000 clones; about 87% are singletons. The specimen sequenced was Tregs sorted from blood. The receptors stem from a human donor in good health.

The chain couples TRBV11-2 to TRBJ2-1; 9 bases are a match to TRBD1. This CDR3 comprises 15 residues. V dropped 1 base and J dropped 10; count of bases not matched to a gene: 8. Germline V CDR1 and CDR2: SGHAT, FQNNGV. CDR3 sequence (DNA): TGTGCCAGCAGCTTAGGGGGACAGGGTCGGAAGGAGCAGTTCTTC. It translates to CASSLGGQGRKEQFF.

Worth noting for this clone: The same CDR3 is also encoded by other DNA sequences in this sample. This chain links TRBV29-1 with TRBJ2-7; maybe TRBD2 (5 bases). The CDR3 is 12 amino acids. Trimming left V 6 bases short and J 1 base short, with 10 bases between. In germline, CDR1 is SQVTM, CDR2 ANQGSEA. As DNA, the CDR3 is TGCAGCGTGGAGGACGGTTCCTACGAGCAGTACTTC. The encoded protein is CSVEDGSYEQYF.

The rearrangement joins TRBV9 to TRBJ1-6; 7 bases match TRBD1. The CDR3 consists of 15 residues. CDR1 and CDR2 (germline): SGDLS, YYNGEE. V lost 3 bases to trimming and J lost 10 bases; unmatched junction nucleotides: 10. The CDR3 reads CASSAQGPEGSPLHF. The CDR3 DNA reads TGTGCCAGCAGCGCACAGGGGCCAGAAGGCTCACCCCTCCACTTT.

The V gene is TRBV7-2, the J gene TRBJ2-3; D perhaps matches TRBD2 (5 bases). There are 13 residues in the CDR3. CDR1 is SGHTA, CDR2 FQGNSA, per germline. Trimming removed 6 bases at V and 4 bases at J, with 11 bases between. CDR3 DNA sequence: TGTGCCAGCAGGACTACCGCGGCAGATACGCAGTATTTT. Translating it yields CASRTTAADTQYF.

V usage is TRBV7-9 and J usage is TRBJ2-5; 12 positions agree with TRBD1. CDR1 and CDR2 (germline): SEHNR, FQNEAQ (reference sequence). The CDR3 covers 15 residues. Trimming cost V 6 bases and J 6 bases; bases outside gene matches: 8. This CDR3 reads CASSPGTGGLKTQYF. The CDR3 DNA sequence: TGTGCCAGCAGTCCCGGGACAGGGGGCTTAAAGACCCAGTACTTC. Using reference TRBV7-9 and TRBJ2-5 for the parts outside the CDR3, the full variable domain is DTGVSQNPRHKITKRGQNVTFRCDPISEHNRLYWYRQTLGQGPEFLTYFQNEAQLEKSRLLSDRFSAERPKGSFSTLEIQRTEQGDSAMYLCASSPGTGGLKTQYFGPGTRLLVL.

The chain joins TRBV28 to TRBJ2-7; perhaps TRBD2 as D (6 bases). CDR1 MDHEN and CDR2 SYDVKM come from the germline V gene. V dropped 6 bases and J dropped 3 bases, with 15 bases sitting between them. The CDR3 length is 14 residues. CDR3 residues: CASSRSGLRYEQYF. CDR3 sequence (DNA): TGTGCCAGCAGCCGTTCGGGACTTCGCTACGAGCAGTACTTC.

The CDR3 loop reads CAWSRGPYNEQFF. The CDR3 DNA follows: TGTGCCTGGAGTAGGGGGCCCTACAATGAGCAGTTCTTC. The chain joins TRBV30 to TRBJ2-1; 7 nucleotides align to TRBD1. The V and J ends lost 2 bases and 2 bases, in that order; junction bases with no gene match: 0. The CDR3 covers 13 residues. CDR1 is GTSNPN, CDR2 SVGIG, per germline (reference sequence).

The chain links TRBV7-3 to TRBJ2-1; D ambiguous. V was shortened by 5 bases and J by 9 bases, with 11 bases between the two germline ends. The CDR3 consists of 12 residues. Germline V lookup: CDR1 SGHTA, CDR2 FQGTGA. The CDR3 DNA is TGTGCCAGCAGCCGTCAAAACGGTGAGCAGTTCTTC. Translating gives CASSRQNGEQFF. The variable domain in full, with the rest retrieved from reference TRBV7-3 and TRBJ2-1, is GAGVSQTPSNKVTEKGKYVELRCDPISGHTALYWYRQSLGQGPEFLIYFQGTGAADDSGLPNDRFFAVRPEGSVSTLKIQRTERGDSAVYLCASSRQNGEQFFGPGTRLTVL.

Turning to this clone: Other DNA sequences within the sample encode an identical CDR3. The rearrangement uses TRBV11-3 and TRBJ2-6; no clear D. V was pared by 5 bases and J by 4 bases, with 6 bases between. CDR1 and CDR2 (germline): SGHNT, YENEEA. CDR3 length: 13 amino acids. The CDR3 DNA sequence: TGTGCCAGCAGCCTCTCCGGGGCCAACGTCCTGACTTTC. It specifies CASSLSGANVLTF.